This T cell receptor (beta chain) originates from a study of shared T cell receptors in the human thymus (TCRdb year 2021). As for the study more broadly: The study investigated the way shared, self-reactive T-cell receptor alpha chains are produced in the human thymus.

This clone was counted once. Its recognized antigen is unknown. No base-level quality is on record; no much larger clone is a single base apart. Library prep was done by the immunoSEQ multiplex PCR assay. TCRdb holds this immuneACCESS table with in-frame rearrangements only. Some clones are missing; in checked studies, unresolved V genes explain under half, and the rest has no known cause. The sample data list hundreds of thousands of clones, and roughly 88% of these were observed just once. The ten largest clones add up to 0.008% to 0.011% of the sample. These data were likewise used in another study, on human thymus T cells. The second source states: In Finland, the donors were immunologically healthy infants who were having open corrective cardiac surgery for congenital heart defects. Thymus tissue was collected as surgical resects that were removed during corrective cardiac surgery. Both the thymic and the peripheral blood repertoires appeared to show biased V and J gene segment usage. According to the related research, thymic TCR repertoires were highly overlapping among unrelated individuals. The study described the TCR alpha and beta repertoires in under 10 infant thymus samples and a few matching peripheral blood samples. Donor ages ranged from roughly 7 to 250 days, and the cohort comprised roughly six male and a couple of female infants. Thymocytes were released mechanically from tissue and stored at -70 °C as pellets of roughly 8.5-32 million cells. Genomic DNA was extracted from frozen cell pellets with a QIAsymphony instrument. TCRB and TCRAD loci were amplified from a standardized quantity of quality-controlled genomic DNA using the immunoSEQ multiplex PCR assay. The amplicons spanned the V(D)J region and were long enough to cover the CDR3 and allow V and J genes to be identified. Through the commercial immunoSEQ service, the amplicons were sequenced on an Illumina platform. Corrections for primer bias and sequencing errors followed previously described methods, while TCRAD and TCRB definitions were based on the IMGT database. The repertoires were analysed using immunoSEQ Analyzer 3.0 and VDJTools for basic statistics, V/J segment usage, diversity estimates, rarefaction and pairwise overlap. Diversity was estimated using the Chao1, ChaoE, Efron-Thisted, Shannon and inverse Simpson indices, and was also estimated on datasets down-sampled to the size of the smallest sample. For repertoire overlap, CDR3 nucleotide sequence, V gene and J gene had to match strictly, and clustering was done by Jaccard-based multidimensional scaling. On average, approximately 800,000 unique TCRB clonotypes were obtained from thymus samples, compared with about 86,000 from blood samples.

This receptor was taken from a boy less than two years old with a congenital heart defect. Donor details come from another sample of the same person, matched by shared clones. Sequenced sample: thymocytes.

CDR3 protein: CASSSDSTDTQYF. The nucleotides are TGTGCCAGCAGCTCAGATAGCACAGATACGCAGTATTTT. The receptor chain draws on TRBV7-9 and TRBJ2-3; a confident D gene designation cannot be given. CDR1 and CDR2 (SEHNR, FQNEAQ) derive from the germline V gene (reference sequence). Reading from cysteine to phenylalanine, the CDR3 counts 13 amino acids. The read is trimmed to its CDR3 DNA, 39 bases read in frame from base 1. Relative to germline, V is 4 bases shorter and J is 0 bases shorter, with 5 bases between their ends. When the CDR3 is completed using the reference TRBV7-9 and TRBJ2-3 genes on either side, the full variable domain is DTGVSQNPRHKITKRGQNVTFRCDPISEHNRLYWYRQTLGQGPEFLTYFQNEAQLEKSRLLSDRFSAERPKGSFSTLEIQRTEQGDSAMYLCASSSDSTDTQYFGPGTRLTVL.